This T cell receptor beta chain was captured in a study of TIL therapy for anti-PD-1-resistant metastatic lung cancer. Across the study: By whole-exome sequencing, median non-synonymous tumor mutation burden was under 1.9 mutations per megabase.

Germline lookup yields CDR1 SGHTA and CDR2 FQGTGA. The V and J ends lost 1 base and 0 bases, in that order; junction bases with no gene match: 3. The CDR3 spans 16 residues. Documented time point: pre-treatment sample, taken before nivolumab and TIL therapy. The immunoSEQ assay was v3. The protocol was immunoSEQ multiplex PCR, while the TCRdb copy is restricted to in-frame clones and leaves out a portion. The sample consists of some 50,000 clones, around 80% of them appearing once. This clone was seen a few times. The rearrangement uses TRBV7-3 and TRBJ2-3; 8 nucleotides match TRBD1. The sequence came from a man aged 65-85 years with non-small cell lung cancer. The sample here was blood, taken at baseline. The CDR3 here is CASSLSQGASTDTQYF. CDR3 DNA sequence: TGTGCCAGCAGCTTAAGTCAGGGGGCGAGCACAGATACGCAGTATTTT.